This T cell receptor (beta chain) was identified during a study of T cell clusters in autoimmune cytopenias. Study information: A median of about 54,000 TRB reads per sample yielded a median around 2,000 distinct clonotypes.

TRB was amplified from 250 ng of peripheral blood genomic DNA per sample. TRB was amplified by touch-down multiplex PCR, primer pools A and B combined. TCRdb reprocessed the multiplex PCR reads, with one entry per CDR3 protein and no DNA. The repertoire shows some 6,900 distinct CDR3 sequences; the top ten hold approximately 57%. According to its frequency, this clonotype is medium-sized. The antigen remains undetermined. Regarding the study as a whole: Clustering suggested that physiological T cell clusters were missing in primary autoimmune cytopenia patients.

This sample was also put to use in a study of T cell repertoires in aging, cancer and after chemotherapy.

The sequencing input was peripheral blood. This TCR was recovered from a human donor in good health.

CDR3 sequence reads: CSVGRLAGVDEQFF. The genes are TRBV29-1 and TRBJ2-1; TCRdb picks TRBD2, but there is no DNA to check that call. Per the germline V gene, CDR1 is SQVTM and CDR2 is ANQGSEA. This CDR3 has 14 amino acids.